These T cell receptor beta chains were read from a single sample in a study of post-analysis software for immune sequencing data. MiXCR was run by TCRdb on the PCR reads, yielding one entry per CDR3 protein. The table shows roughly 620,000 distinct CDR3 sequences, with roughly two fifths occurring only once. Sequences were obtained from blood. The receptors were sampled from a girl aged 5-17 years with multiple sclerosis. CDR3s leave out the opening cysteine and the closing phenylalanine or tryptophan. Each record gives: clone size, V gene, CDR3 protein. Not every row has a clone size; where given, it reads once, few, many or a size class.

clone_size: NA
v_call: TRBV6-1
cdr3_aa: ASSQSGFDGNT

clone_size: NA
v_call: TRBV7-9
cdr3_aa: ASSSDLPQNEQY

clone_size: once
v_call: TRBV5-1
cdr3_aa: ASSLGGQVGAYEQY

clone_size: NA
v_call: TRBV6-2/TRBV6-3
cdr3_aa: ASSFLLLAGENEQF

clone_size: once
v_call: TRBV5-1
cdr3_aa: ASSLANWRGGTDTQY

clone_size: NA
v_call: TRBV12-3/TRBV12-4
cdr3_aa: ACRPSTGNHGYT

clone_size: NA
v_call: TRBV11-3
cdr3_aa: ASSPPGLLNEQF

clone_size: few
v_call: TRBV4-1
cdr3_aa: ASSQDGSYGYT

clone_size: NA
v_call: TRBV19
cdr3_aa: ASSMDGASSYNEQF

clone_size: once
v_call: TRBV12-3/TRBV12-4
cdr3_aa: ASSSRRGTPLWGYT

clone_size: few
v_call: TRBV20-1
cdr3_aa: SATRGSKFYEQY

clone_size: many
v_call: TRBV5-1
cdr3_aa: ASSLSGGETQY

clone_size: few
v_call: TRBV5-1
cdr3_aa: ASSLAGEGTEAF

clone_size: few
v_call: TRBV5-6
cdr3_aa: ASSSLGQGAREQY

clone_size: NA
v_call: TRBV6-5
cdr3_aa: ASSPASGRSQGTQY

clone_size: few
v_call: TRBV12-3/TRBV12-4
cdr3_aa: ASTQGGKETQY

clone_size: NA
v_call: TRBV27
cdr3_aa: ASRPSEWYASYEQY

clone_size: few
v_call: TRBV6-2/TRBV6-3
cdr3_aa: ASRRQGGYNEQF

clone_size: NA
v_call: TRBV12-3/TRBV12-4
cdr3_aa: ASSSGTSGTSTDTQY

clone_size: few
v_call: TRBV6-6
cdr3_aa: ASSYPKQASRLNEQF

clone_size: once
v_call: TRBV2
cdr3_aa: ASSASGLAAAEQF

clone_size: NA
v_call: TRBV27
cdr3_aa: ASSTTAGSTDTQY

clone_size: NA
v_call: TRBV14
cdr3_aa: ASSQDVGRVEADTQY

clone_size: NA
v_call: TRBV29-1
cdr3_aa: SVPTSGGETQY

clone_size: NA
v_call: TRBV20-1
cdr3_aa: SAGQVRNQPQH

clone_size: NA
v_call: TRBV20-1
cdr3_aa: SAKLAASTDTQY

clone_size: NA
v_call: TRBV5-1
cdr3_aa: ASSLGVESANTEAF

clone_size: few
v_call: TRBV27
cdr3_aa: ASSWGTGQQPQH

clone_size: NA
v_call: TRBV7-9
cdr3_aa: ASSRQGGFYEQY

clone_size: once
v_call: TRBV7-9
cdr3_aa: ASHNQGSYEQY

clone_size: NA
v_call: TRBV12-3/TRBV12-4
cdr3_aa: ASSLGQGEPYGYT

clone_size: few
v_call: TRBV7-6
cdr3_aa: ASSSQAYSNQPQH

clone_size: NA
v_call: TRBV30
cdr3_aa: AWTGDTDTQY

clone_size: NA
v_call: TRBV29-1
cdr3_aa: GVEQYQRAETQY

clone_size: NA
v_call: TRBV7-2
cdr3_aa: ASSHSGRLGETQY

clone_size: few
v_call: TRBV12-3/TRBV12-4
cdr3_aa: ASSHTQGNTEAF